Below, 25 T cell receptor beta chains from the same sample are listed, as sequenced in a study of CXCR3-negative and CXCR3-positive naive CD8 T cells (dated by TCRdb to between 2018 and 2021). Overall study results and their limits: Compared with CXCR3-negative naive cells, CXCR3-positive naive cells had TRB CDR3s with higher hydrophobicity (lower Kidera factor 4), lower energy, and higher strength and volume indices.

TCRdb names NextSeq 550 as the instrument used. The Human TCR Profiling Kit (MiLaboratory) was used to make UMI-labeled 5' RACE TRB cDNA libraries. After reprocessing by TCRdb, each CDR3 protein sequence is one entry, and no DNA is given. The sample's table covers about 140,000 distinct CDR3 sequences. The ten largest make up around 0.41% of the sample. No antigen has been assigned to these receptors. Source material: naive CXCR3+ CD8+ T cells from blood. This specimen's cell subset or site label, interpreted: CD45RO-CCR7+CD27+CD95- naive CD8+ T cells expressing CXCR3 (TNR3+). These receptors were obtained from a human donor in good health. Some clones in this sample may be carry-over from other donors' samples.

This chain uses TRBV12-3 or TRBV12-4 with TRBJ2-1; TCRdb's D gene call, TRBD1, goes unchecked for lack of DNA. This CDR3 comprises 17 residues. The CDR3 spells CASSFYGTGGTPHEQFF.

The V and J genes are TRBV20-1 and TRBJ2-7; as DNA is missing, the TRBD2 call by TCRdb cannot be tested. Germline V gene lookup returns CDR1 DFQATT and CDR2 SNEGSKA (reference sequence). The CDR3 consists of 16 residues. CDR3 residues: CSARDYGGESVYEQYF.

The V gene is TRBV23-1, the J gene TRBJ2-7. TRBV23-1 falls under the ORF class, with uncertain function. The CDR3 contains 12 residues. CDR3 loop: CASNPMGYEQYF.

Here the CDR3 reads CASSIPGELATNEKLFF. The gene calls are TRBV19 and TRBJ1-4; TCRdb calls TRBD1, which cannot be checked without DNA. In germline, CDR1 is LNHDA, CDR2 SQIVND (reference sequence). The length of the CDR3 is 17 residues.

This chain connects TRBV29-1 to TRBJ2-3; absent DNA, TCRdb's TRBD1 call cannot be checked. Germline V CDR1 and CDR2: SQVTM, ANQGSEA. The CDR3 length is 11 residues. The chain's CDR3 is CSETGTDTQYF.

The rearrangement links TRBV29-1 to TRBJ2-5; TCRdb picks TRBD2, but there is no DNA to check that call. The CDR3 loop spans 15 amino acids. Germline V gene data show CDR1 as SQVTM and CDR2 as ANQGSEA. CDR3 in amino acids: CSVSGLEEYQETQYF.

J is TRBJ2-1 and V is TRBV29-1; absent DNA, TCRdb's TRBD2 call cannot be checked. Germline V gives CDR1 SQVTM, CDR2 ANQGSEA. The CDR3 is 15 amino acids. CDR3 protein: CSVEVGTSGSGEQFF.

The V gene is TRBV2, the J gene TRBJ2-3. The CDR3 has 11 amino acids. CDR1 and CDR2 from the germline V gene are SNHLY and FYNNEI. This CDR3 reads CASPRSNTQYF.

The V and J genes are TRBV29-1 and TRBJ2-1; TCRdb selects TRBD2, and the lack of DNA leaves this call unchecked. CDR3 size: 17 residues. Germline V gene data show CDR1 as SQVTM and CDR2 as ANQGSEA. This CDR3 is CSVEPLRGGRAVNEQFF.

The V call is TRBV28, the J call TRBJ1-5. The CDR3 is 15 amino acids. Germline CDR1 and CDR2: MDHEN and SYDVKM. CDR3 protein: CASSFWGRSNQPQHF. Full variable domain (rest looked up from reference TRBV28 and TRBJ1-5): DVKVTQSSRYLVKRTGEKVFLECVQDMDHENMFWYRQDPGLGLRLIYFSYDVKMKEKGDIPEGYSVSREKKERFSLILESASTNQTSMYLCASSFWGRSNQPQHFGDGTRLSIL.

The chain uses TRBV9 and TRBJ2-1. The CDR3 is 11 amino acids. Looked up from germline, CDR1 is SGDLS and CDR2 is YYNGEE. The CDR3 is CASSVTNEQFF.

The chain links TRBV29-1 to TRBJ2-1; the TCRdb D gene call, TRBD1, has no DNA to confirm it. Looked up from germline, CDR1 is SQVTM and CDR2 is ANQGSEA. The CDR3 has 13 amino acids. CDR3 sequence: CSAIGGGYNEQFF.

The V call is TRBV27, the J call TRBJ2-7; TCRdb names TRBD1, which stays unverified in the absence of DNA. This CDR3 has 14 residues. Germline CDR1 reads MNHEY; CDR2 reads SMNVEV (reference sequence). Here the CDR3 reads CASSFGGAPYEQYF.

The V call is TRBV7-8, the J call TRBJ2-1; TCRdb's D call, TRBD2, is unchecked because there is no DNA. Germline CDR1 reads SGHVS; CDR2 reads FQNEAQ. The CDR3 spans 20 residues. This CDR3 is CASSLKAPARLAGAYNEQFF.

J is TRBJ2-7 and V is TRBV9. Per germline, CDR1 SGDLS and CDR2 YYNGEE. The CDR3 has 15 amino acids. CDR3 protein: CASSVVAGPSYEQYF.

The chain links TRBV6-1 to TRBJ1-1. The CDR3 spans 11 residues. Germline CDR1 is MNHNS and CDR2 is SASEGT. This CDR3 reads CASWQSFMAFF.

CDR3 protein: CASSRGLPYNEQFF. This chain links TRBV2 with TRBJ2-1; the D call from TCRdb, TRBD2, cannot be confirmed without DNA. The CDR3 consists of 14 residues. Germline-derived CDR1 and CDR2 are SNHLY and FYNNEI.

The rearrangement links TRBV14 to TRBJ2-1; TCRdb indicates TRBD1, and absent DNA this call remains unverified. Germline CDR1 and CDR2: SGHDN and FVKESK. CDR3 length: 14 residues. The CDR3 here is CASSHFWQGNEQFF.

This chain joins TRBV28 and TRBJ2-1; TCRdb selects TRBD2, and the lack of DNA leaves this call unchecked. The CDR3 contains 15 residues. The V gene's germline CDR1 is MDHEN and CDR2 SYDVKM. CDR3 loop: CASSSRLAGDVEQFF.

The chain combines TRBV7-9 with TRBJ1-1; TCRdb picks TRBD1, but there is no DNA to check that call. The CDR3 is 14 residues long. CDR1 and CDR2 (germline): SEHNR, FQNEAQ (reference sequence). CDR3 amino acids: CASSSRVENTEAFF.

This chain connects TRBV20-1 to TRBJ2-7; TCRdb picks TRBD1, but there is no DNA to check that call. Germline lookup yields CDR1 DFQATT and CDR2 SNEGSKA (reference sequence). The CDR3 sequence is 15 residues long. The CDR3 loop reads CSARDPAGTGYEQYF.

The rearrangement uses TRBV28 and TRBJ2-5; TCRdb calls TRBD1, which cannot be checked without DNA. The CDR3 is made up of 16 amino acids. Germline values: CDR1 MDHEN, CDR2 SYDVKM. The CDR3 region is CASSLFQAGWVETQYF. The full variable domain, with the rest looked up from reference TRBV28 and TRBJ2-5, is DVKVTQSSRYLVKRTGEKVFLECVQDMDHENMFWYRQDPGLGLRLIYFSYDVKMKEKGDIPEGYSVSREKKERFSLILESASTNQTSMYLCASSLFQAGWVETQYFGPGTRLLVL.

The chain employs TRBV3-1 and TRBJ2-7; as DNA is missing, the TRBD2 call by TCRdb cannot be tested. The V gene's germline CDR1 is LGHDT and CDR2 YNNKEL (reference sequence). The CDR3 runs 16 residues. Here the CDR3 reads CASSQGPRDYHYEQYF.

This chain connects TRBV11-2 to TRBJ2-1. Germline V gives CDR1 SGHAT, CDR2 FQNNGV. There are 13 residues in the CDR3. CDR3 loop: CASSHLNLNEQFF.

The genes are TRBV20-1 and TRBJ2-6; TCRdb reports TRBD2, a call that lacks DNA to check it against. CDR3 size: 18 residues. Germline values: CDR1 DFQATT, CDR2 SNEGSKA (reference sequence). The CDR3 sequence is CSAKGAERGSSRANVLTF.